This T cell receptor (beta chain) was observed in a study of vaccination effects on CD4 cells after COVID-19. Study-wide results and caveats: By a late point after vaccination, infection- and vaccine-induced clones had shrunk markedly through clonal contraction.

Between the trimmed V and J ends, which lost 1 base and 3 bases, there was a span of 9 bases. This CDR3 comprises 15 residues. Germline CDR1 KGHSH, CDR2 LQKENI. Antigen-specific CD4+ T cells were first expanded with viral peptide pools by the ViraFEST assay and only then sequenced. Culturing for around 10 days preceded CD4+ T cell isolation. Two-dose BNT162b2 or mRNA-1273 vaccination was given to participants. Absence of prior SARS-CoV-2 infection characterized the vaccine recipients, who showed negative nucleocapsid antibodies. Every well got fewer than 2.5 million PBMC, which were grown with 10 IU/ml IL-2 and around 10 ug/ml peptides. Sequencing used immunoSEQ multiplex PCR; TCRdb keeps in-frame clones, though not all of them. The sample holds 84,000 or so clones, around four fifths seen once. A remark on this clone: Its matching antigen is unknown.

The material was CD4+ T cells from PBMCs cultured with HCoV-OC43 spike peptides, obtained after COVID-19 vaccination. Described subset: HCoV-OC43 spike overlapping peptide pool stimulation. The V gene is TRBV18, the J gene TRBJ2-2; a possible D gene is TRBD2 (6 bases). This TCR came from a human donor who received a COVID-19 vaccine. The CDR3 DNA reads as TGTGCCAGCTCACCACGGGGACTGGACACCGGGGAGCTGTTTTTT. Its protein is CASSPRGLDTGELFF.